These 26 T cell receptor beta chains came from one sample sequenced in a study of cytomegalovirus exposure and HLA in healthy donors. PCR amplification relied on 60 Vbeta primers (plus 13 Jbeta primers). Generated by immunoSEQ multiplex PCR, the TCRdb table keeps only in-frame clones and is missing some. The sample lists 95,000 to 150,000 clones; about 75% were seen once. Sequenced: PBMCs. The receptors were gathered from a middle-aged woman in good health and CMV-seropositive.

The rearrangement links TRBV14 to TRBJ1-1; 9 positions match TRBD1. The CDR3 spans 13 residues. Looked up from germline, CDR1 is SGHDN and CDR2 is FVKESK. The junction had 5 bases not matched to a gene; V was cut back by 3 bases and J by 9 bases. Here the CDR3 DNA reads TGTGCCAGCAGCCAGGAAGGACAGGGGAAAGCTTTCTTT. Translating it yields CASSQEGQGKAFF.

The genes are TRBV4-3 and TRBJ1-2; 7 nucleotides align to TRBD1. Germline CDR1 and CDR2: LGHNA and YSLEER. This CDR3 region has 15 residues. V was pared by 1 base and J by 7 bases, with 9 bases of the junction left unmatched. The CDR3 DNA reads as TGCGCCAGCAGCCAAGTCCAGGGGGGCCTTTCTGGCTACACCTTC. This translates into CASSQVQGGLSGYTF.

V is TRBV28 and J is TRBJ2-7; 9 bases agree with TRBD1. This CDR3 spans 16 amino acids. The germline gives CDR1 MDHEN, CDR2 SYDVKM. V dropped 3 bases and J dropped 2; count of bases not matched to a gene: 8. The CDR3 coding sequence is TGTGCCAGCAGTTTTTCCTCCGGGACAGGGACCTACGAGCAGTACTTC. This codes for CASSFSSGTGTYEQYF. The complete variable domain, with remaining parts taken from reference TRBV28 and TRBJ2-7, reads DVKVTQSSRYLVKRTGEKVFLECVQDMDHENMFWYRQDPGLGLRLIYFSYDVKMKEKGDIPEGYSVSREKKERFSLILESASTNQTSMYLCASSFSSGTGTYEQYFGPGTRLTVT.

CDR3 amino acids: CASGGGQGYEQYF. The CDR3 DNA sequence: TGCGCCAGCGGAGGGGGACAGGGCTACGAGCAGTACTTC. The V and J genes are TRBV5-1 and TRBJ2-7; 9 positions match TRBD1. The CDR3 is 13 amino acids. Germline values: CDR1 SGHRS, CDR2 YFSETQ. Germline trimming cut 7 bases from V and 3 bases from J; bases unmatched to any gene: 5.

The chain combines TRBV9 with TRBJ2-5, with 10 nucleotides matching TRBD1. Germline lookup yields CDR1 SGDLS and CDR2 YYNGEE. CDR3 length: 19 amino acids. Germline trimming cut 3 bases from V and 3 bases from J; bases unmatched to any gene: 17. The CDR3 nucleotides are TGTGCCAGCAGCGCCCGGGACAGGGGCTCCACATTCCGCAAAGAGACCCAGTACTTC. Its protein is CASSARDRGSTFRKETQYF.

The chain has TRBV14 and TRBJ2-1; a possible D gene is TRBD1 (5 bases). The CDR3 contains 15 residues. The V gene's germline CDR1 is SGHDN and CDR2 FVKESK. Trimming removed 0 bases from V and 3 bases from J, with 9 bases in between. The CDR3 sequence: CASSQDQGDYNEQFF. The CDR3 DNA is TGTGCCAGCAGCCAAGATCAAGGGGACTACAATGAGCAGTTCTTC.

CDR3 loop: CASSMGHLLFF. In nucleotides, the CDR3 is TGTGCCAGTAGTATGGGACACTTACTGTTTTTT. J is TRBJ1-4 and V is TRBV19; tentative D call: TRBD1 (6 bases). Germline values: CDR1 LNHDA, CDR2 SQIVND (reference sequence). The V and J ends lost 3 bases and 13 bases respectively, with 9 bases between them. The CDR3 spans 11 residues.

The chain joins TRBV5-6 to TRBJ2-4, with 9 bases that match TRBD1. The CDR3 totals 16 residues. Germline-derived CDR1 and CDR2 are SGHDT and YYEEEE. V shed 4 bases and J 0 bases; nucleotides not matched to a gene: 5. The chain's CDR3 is CASSRGTGLAKNIQYF. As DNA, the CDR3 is TGTGCCAGCAGCCGCGGGACAGGGCTAGCCAAAAACATTCAGTACTTC.

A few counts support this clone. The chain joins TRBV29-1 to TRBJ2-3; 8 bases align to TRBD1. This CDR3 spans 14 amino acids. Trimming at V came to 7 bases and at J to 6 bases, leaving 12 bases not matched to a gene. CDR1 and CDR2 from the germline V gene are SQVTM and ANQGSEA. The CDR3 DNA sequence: TGCAGCGCCAAGAAAGACTACAGGGGGGATACGCAGTATTTT. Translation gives CSAKKDYRGDTQYF.

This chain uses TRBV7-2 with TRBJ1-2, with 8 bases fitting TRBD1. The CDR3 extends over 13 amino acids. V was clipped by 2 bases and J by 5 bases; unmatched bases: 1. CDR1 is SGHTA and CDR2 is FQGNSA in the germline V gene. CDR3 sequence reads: CASSLQGAYGYTF. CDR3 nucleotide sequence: TGTGCCAGCAGCTTACAGGGGGCGTATGGCTACACCTTC.

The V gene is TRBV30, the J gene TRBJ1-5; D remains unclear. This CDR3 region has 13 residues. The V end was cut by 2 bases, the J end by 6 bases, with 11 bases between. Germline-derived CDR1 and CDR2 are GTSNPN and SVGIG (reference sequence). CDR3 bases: TGTGCCTGGAGTATTTCAGAGGGTCAGCCCCAGCATTTT. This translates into CAWSISEGQPQHF. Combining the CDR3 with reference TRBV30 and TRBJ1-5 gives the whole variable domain SQTIHQWPATLVQPVGSPLSLECTVEGTSNPNLYWYRQAAGRGLQLLFYSVGIGQISSEVPQNLSASRPQDRQFILSSKKLLLSDSGFYLCAWSISEGQPQHFGDGTRLSIL.

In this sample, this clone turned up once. CDR3 sequence (DNA): TGTGCCTGGGTCCAGGGGCACGCTTTCTTT. Translation gives CAWVQGHAFF. The chain employs TRBV30 and TRBJ1-1; D may be TRBD1 (6 bases). There are 10 residues in the CDR3. The germline V and J ends were trimmed by 5 bases and 11 bases, with 12 bases remaining between them. CDR1 and CDR2 from the germline V gene are GTSNPN and SVGIG (reference sequence).

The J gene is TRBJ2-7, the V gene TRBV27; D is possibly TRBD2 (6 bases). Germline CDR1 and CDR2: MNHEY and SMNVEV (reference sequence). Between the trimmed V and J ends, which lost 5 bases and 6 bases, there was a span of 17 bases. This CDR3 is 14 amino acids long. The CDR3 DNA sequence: TGTGCCAGCAGTCCGCGGGGAGCGGAGACCGAGCAGTACTTC. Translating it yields CASSPRGAETEQYF.

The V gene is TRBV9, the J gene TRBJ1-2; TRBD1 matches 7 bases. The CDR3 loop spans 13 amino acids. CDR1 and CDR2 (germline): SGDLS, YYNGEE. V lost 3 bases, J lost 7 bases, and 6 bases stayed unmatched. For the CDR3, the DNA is TGTGCCAGCAGCGCCCCAGACAGGGCTGGCTACACCTTC. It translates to CASSAPDRAGYTF.

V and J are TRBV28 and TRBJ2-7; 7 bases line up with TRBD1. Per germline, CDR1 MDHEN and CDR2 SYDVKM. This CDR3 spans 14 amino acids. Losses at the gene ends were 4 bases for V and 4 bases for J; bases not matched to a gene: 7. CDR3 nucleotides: TGTGCCAGCAGTTCTGACTCACAGGGGTACGAGCAGTACTTC. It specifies CASSSDSQGYEQYF.

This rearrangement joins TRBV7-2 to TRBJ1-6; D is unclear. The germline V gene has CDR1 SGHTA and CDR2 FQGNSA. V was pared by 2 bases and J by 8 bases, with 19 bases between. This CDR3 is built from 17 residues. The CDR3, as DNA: TGTGCCAGCAGCTTATTTCCAGGTTCCTTCTCCGATTCACCCCTCCACTTT. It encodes CASSLFPGSFSDSPLHF.

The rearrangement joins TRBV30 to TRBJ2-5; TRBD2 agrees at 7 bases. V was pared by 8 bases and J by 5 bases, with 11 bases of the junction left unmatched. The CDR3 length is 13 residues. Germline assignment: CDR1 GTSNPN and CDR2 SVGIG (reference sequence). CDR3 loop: CAGGDGLEETQYF. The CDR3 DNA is TGTGCCGGGGGGGACGGGCTCGAGGAGACCCAGTACTTC. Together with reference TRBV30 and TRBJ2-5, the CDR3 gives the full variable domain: SQTIHQWPATLVQPVGSPLSLECTVEGTSNPNLYWYRQAAGRGLQLLFYSVGIGQISSEVPQNLSASRPQDRQFILSSKKLLLSDSGFYLCAGGDGLEETQYFGPGTRLLVL.

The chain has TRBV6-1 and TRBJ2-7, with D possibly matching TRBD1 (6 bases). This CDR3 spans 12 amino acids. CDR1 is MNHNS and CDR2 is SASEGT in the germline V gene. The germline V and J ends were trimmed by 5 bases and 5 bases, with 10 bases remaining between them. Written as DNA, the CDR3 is TGTGCCAGCAGTACCCGGACAGACGAGCAGTACTTC. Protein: CASSTRTDEQYF.

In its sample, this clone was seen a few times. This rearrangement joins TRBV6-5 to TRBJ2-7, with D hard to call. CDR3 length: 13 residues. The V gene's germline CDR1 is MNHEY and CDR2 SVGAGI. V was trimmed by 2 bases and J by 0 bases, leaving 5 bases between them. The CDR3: CASSYRSSYEQYF. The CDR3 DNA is TGTGCCAGCAGTTACAGGAGCTCCTACGAGCAGTACTTC.

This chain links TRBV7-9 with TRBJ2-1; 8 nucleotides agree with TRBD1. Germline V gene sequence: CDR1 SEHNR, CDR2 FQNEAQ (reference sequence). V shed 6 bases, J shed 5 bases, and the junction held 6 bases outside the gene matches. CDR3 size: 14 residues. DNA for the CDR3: TGTGCCAGCAGGTCCGGGACAGGACACAATGAGCAGTTCTTC. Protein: CASRSGTGHNEQFF.

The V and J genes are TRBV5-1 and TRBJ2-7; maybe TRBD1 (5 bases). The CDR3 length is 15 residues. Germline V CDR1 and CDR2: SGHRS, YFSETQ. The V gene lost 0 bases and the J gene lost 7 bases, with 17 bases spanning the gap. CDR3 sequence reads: CASSLVSGPLNEQYF. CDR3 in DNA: TGCGCCAGCAGCTTGGTGTCAGGGCCGCTTAATGAGCAGTACTTC.

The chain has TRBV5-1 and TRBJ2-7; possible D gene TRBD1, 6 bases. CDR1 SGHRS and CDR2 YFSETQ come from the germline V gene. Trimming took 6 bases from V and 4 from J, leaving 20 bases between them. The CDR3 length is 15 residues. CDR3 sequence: CASTQGAAGAYEQYF. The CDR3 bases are TGCGCCAGCACCCAAGGGGCGGCAGGGGCTTACGAGCAGTACTTC.

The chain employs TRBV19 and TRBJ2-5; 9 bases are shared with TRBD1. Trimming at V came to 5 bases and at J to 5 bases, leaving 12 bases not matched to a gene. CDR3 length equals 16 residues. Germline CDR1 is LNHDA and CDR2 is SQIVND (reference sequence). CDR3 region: CASSRPGQGYVETQYF. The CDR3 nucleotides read TGTGCCAGTAGTCGACCGGGACAGGGTTATGTTGAGACCCAGTACTTC.

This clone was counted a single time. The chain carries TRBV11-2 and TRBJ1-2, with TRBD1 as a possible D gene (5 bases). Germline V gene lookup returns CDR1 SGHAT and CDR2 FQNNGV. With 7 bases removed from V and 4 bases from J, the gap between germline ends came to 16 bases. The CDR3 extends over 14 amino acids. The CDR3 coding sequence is TGTGCCAGCACCCTAACCCAGGGAAGCTATGGCTACACCTTC. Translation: CASTLTQGSYGYTF.

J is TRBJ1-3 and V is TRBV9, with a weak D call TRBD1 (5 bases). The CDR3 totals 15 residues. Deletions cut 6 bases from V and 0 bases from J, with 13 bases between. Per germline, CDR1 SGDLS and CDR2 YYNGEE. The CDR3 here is CASNGGVGSGNTIYF. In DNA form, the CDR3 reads TGTGCCAGCAATGGGGGGGTGGGCTCTGGAAACACCATATATTTT.

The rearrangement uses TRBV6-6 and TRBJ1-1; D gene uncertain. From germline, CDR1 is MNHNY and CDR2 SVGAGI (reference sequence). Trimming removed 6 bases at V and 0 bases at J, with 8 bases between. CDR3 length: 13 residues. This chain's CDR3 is CASSQVMNTEAFF. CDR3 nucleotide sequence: TGTGCCAGCAGCCAGGTTATGAACACTGAAGCTTTCTTT.